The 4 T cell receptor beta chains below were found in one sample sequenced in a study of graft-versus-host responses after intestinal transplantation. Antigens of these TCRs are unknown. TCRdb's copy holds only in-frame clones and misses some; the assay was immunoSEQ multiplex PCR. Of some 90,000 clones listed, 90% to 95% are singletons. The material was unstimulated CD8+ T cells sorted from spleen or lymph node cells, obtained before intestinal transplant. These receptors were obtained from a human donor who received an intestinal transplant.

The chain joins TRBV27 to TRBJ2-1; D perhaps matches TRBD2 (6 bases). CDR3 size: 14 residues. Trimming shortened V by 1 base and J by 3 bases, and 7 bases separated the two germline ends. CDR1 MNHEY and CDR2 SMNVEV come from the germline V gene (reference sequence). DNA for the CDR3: TGTGCCAGCAGTTTATTGACTAGCTACAATGAGCAGTTCTTC. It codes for CASSLLTSYNEQFF.

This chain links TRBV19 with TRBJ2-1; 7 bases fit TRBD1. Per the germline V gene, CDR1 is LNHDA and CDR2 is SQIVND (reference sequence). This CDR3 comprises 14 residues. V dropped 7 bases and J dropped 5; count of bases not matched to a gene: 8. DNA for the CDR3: TGTGCCAGTACCCCGACAGGGTTCGACAATGAGCAGTTCTTC. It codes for CASTPTGFDNEQFF.

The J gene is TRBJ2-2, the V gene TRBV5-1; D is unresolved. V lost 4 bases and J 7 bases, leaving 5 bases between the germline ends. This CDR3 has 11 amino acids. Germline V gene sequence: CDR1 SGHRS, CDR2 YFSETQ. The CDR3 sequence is CASSISGELFF. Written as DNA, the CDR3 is TGCGCCAGCAGCATTAGCGGGGAGCTGTTTTTT.

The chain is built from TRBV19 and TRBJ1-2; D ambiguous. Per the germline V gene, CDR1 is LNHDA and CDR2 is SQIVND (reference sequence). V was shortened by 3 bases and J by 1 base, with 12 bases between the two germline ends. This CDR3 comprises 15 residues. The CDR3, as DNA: TGTGCCAGTAGTATTCGGCAGGATCTTAACTATGGCTACACCTTC. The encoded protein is CASSIRQDLNYGYTF.